This T cell receptor (beta chain) was recovered during a study of identical twins. MiXCR, applied by TCRdb to the 5' RACE reads, yields one record per CDR3 protein. The sample carries roughly 470,000 distinct CDR3 sequences, 13% to 15% recorded once. Trimming left V 3 bases short and J 1 base short, with 12 bases between. This CDR3 has 15 residues. CDR1 is MGHDK, CDR2 SYGVNS, per germline. The data also belong to a second study, concerning yellow fever vaccine responses in identical twins.

The chain employs TRBV25-1 and TRBJ1-2; D remains ambiguous. The sequence derives from a woman younger than 35 in good health. What was sequenced was CD4+ T cells sorted from blood. The CDR3 bases are TGTGCCAGCAGTGAGCCCCAGTCGGGTAACTATGGCTACACCTTC. Translation: CASSEPQSGNYGYTF.